One sample yielded the 16 T cell receptor beta chains listed below, sequenced in a study of response to subunit inactivated influenza vaccine. MiXCR was run by TCRdb on the RT-PCR reads, yielding one entry per CDR3 protein. The sample yields under 200,000 distinct CDR3 sequences, approximately 12% seen once. This same sample was also taken into another study, of T cells expressing NK-cell markers. That investigation notes: TCR beta cDNA was generated via 5'RACE template switching incorporating UMIs.

Material: CD8+ T cells sorted from PBMCs, obtained about 13 days after vaccination. These receptors were collected from a man aged 50-59 years who received an inactivated influenza vaccine.

The rearrangement uses TRBV20-1 and TRBJ2-4; a weak D match, TRBD2 (7 bases). V was clipped by 2 bases and J by 6 bases, with 11 bases between them. The CDR3 contains 13 residues. Germline-derived CDR1 and CDR2 are DFQATT and SNEGSKA (reference sequence). Here the CDR3 DNA reads TGCAGTGCTAGAACGGGGGGCAGAAACATTCAGTACTTC. Amino acid sequence: CSARTGGRNIQYF.

This clonotype was detected many times. V and J are TRBV4-3 and TRBJ2-5; D remains ambiguous. Germline V gives CDR1 LGHNA, CDR2 YSLEER. V lost 1 base and J lost 2, with 17 bases in between. The CDR3 length is 17 residues. CDR3 region: CASSQVGKGTAQETQYF. CDR3 coding DNA: TGCGCCAGCAGCCAAGTAGGCAAAGGCACAGCTCAAGAGACCCAGTACTTC.

The chain uses TRBV7-6 and TRBJ2-5; 10 nucleotides line up with TRBD2. The CDR3 consists of 15 residues. Germline V gives CDR1 SGHVS, CDR2 FNYEAQ. V shed 2 bases and J 5 bases; nucleotides not matched to a gene: 5. The CDR3 sequence is CASSLSGGAAETQYF. The CDR3 DNA is TGTGCCAGCAGCTTAAGCGGGGGGGCCGCGGAGACCCAGTACTTC.

This clonotype has more than one count but fewer than ten. The genes are TRBV25-1 and TRBJ2-7, with 13 bases that match TRBD2. The CDR3 is 15 residues long. Per the germline V gene, CDR1 is MGHDK and CDR2 is SYGVNS. After removal of 7 bases from V and 5 bases from J, the junction contained 8 bases not matched to a gene. The DNA for the CDR3 is TGTGCCAGCATCGGACTAGCGGGGGAGAGGGACGAGCAGTACTTC. It specifies CASIGLAGERDEQYF.

The chain has TRBV25-1 and TRBJ2-2, with 9 bases that match TRBD1. Looked up from germline, CDR1 is MGHDK and CDR2 is SYGVNS. The CDR3 covers 24 residues. J was trimmed by 2 bases and V by 6 bases; bases with no gene match: 31. CDR3 bases: TGTGCCAGCAGCTATATATTACGGGACAGGGTTTTCCCTAACGGTCTACTAAACACCGGGGAGCTGTTTTTT. The encoded protein is CASSYILRDRVFPNGLLNTGELFF.

This clonotype has a handful of counts. The chain recombines TRBV9 with TRBJ2-1, with 14 bases aligning to TRBD2. J was trimmed by 1 base and V by 3 bases; bases with no gene match: 6. This CDR3 is built from 18 residues. Looked up from germline, CDR1 is SGDLS and CDR2 is YYNGEE. The CDR3 spells CASSDGTSGRRSYNEQFF. The CDR3, as DNA: TGTGCCAGCAGCGATGGGACTAGCGGGAGACGATCCTACAATGAGCAGTTCTTC.

This rearrangement joins TRBV4-2 to TRBJ2-7; D ambiguous. CDR3 length: 19 residues. V lost 4 bases and J 7 bases, leaving 32 bases between the germline ends. Germline lookup yields CDR1 LGHNA and CDR2 YNFKEQ. The CDR3 DNA reads as TGTGCCAGCAGCCCGCCCTCAATGACTCCAGATACTGCTGGCGGAGAGCAGTACTTC. Amino acid sequence: CASSPPSMTPDTAGGEQYF.

This clonotype was seen a few times. J is TRBJ2-1 and V is TRBV11-2, with D maybe TRBD1 (6 bases). This CDR3 spans 14 amino acids. The V end was cut by 4 bases, the J end by 6 bases, with 13 bases between. CDR1 is SGHAT, CDR2 FQNNGV, per germline. Written as DNA, the CDR3 is TGTGCCAGCAGCTCAGGGACAATTTTCAATGAGCAGTTCTTC. Protein product: CASSSGTIFNEQFF.

This clonotype was counted only a few times. Written as DNA, the CDR3 is TGTGCCAGCAGCCCGACGTCGACAGTTAATGAGCAGTTCTTC. This gives the protein CASSPTSTVNEQFF. The chain is built from TRBV7-9 and TRBJ2-1, with D possibly matching TRBD1 (5 bases). Trimming cost V 5 bases and J 7 bases, with 15 bases left between them. The CDR3 length is 14 residues. Per the germline V gene, CDR1 is SEHNR and CDR2 is FQNEAQ (reference sequence).

The V gene is TRBV7-9, the J gene TRBJ2-3; no reliable D call. Germline loops: CDR1 SEHNR, CDR2 FQNEAQ (reference sequence). The CDR3 has 15 amino acids. V was pared by 1 base and J by 6 bases, with 14 bases between. This CDR3 reads CASSLEVGLFDTQYF. CDR3 DNA sequence: TGTGCCAGCAGCTTAGAGGTGGGCCTATTCGATACGCAGTATTTT.

The chain links TRBV14 to TRBJ2-3; 7 bases match TRBD2. CDR3 length equals 16 residues. With V trimmed by 1 base and J by 4 bases, 8 bases remained unmatched. Germline V gene lookup returns CDR1 SGHDN and CDR2 FVKESK. The CDR3 protein is CASSQVRLAKPDTQYF. For the CDR3, the DNA is TGTGCCAGCAGCCAAGTTCGACTAGCTAAGCCAGATACGCAGTATTTT.

There are a few counts of this clonotype. The gene calls are TRBV4-3 and TRBJ2-7; either TRBD1 or TRBD2 may supply D (5 bases each). The germline gives CDR1 LGHNA, CDR2 YSLEER. V shed 0 bases and J shed 0 bases, with 12 bases lying between them. The CDR3 is 16 residues long. Here the CDR3 DNA reads TGCGCCAGCAGCCAAGATCCCAGAGGGGACTCCTACGAGCAGTACTTC. This encodes CASSQDPRGDSYEQYF.

This clonotype was counted a few times. The chain joins TRBV2 to TRBJ2-5; maybe TRBD2 (5 bases). V was pared by 3 bases and J by 1 base, with 24 bases between. This CDR3 has 19 residues. Germline V gene lookup returns CDR1 SNHLY and CDR2 FYNNEI. In nucleotides, the CDR3 is TGTGCCAGCAGTGACAACCCCAGGCGGGCCACTAAACCCCAAGAGACCCAGTACTTC. This codes for CASSDNPRRATKPQETQYF.

This clonotype has ten or more counts. This chain connects TRBV10-3 to TRBJ1-5; D unclear. V was cut by 2 bases and J by 6 bases, with 11 bases left in between. The CDR3 runs to 14 residues. CDR1 ENHRY and CDR2 SYGVKD come from the germline V gene. The CDR3 reads CAISETDWVQPQHF. The CDR3, as DNA: TGTGCCATCAGTGAGACTGACTGGGTTCAGCCCCAGCATTTT.

This clonotype was picked up a small number of times. The CDR3 protein is CASSYGTVVSYEQYF. The CDR3, as DNA: TGTGCCAGCAGCTACGGGACCGTAGTTTCCTACGAGCAGTACTTC. The chain has TRBV5-6 and TRBJ2-7; either TRBD1 or TRBD2 may supply D (5 bases each). This CDR3 has 15 amino acids. The germline CDR1 and CDR2 sequences are SGHDT and YYEEEE. The ends were cut back, 3 bases at V and 1 base at J, with 14 bases in the middle. Looking up the rest from reference TRBV5-6 and TRBJ2-7 gives the full variable domain: DAGVTQSPTHLIKTRGQQVTLRCSPKSGHDTVSWYQQALGQGPQFIFQYYEEEERQRGNFPDRFSGHQFPNYSSELNVNALLLGDSALYLCASSYGTVVSYEQYFGPGTRLTVT.

Only a few counts were recorded for this clonotype. The gene calls are TRBV2 and TRBJ2-3; 8 bases agree with TRBD1. With 7 bases clipped from V and 4 bases from J, the junction kept 1 base outside the gene matches. The CDR3 is 12 amino acids. The germline V gene has CDR1 SNHLY and CDR2 FYNNEI. CDR3 coding DNA: TGTGCCAGCATCAGGGGGCCAGATACGCAGTATTTT. This sequence encodes CASIRGPDTQYF.